This TCR beta chain came from a study of CD8 T cells in ankylosing spondylitis. There are 14 residues in the CDR3. The V gene's germline CDR1 is SGDLS and CDR2 YYNGEE. V was pared by 4 bases and J by 4 bases, with 4 bases of the junction left unmatched. TCRdb ran MiXCR on the 5' RACE reads and lists one entry per CDR3 protein. The sample carries tens of thousands of distinct CDR3 sequences, 2.7% recorded once. This clonotype was counted ten times or more. The chain employs TRBV9 and TRBJ2-7, with 11 bases lining up with TRBD2. The receptor was derived from a male donor with ankylosing spondylitis or in good health (not recorded which). The specimen was blood, either unsorted or a sorted T cell fraction (not recorded which). The DNA of the CDR3 is TGTGCCAGCAGCACCGGGACTAGCGGTTACGAGCAGTACTTC. Translated, it gives CASSTGTSGYEQYF.